Listed here are 13 T cell receptor beta chains from one sample, sequenced in a study of T cell changes during pregnancy in multiple sclerosis. The data were produced by immunoSEQ multiplex PCR, yet TCRdb's version contains in-frame clones alone and is incomplete. Of tens of thousands of clones in the sample, about nine tenths were seen once. This sample comprised CD4+ T cells from peripheral blood mononuclear cells, obtained in the second trimester of pregnancy. The receptors shown here come from a female donor in good health, enrolled as a control in a pregnancy study.

V is TRBV5-1 and J is TRBJ2-1, with 7 bases identical to TRBD2. Germline V gene sequence: CDR1 SGHRS, CDR2 YFSETQ. CDR3 length equals 20 residues. After removal of 0 bases from V and 3 bases from J, the junction contained 18 bases not matched to a gene. DNA for the CDR3: TGCGCCAGCAGCTTGGAGGGCAGTAAATCAGCGGGATGGCGCTACAATGAGCAGTTCTTC. Amino acid sequence: CASSLEGSKSAGWRYNEQFF.

This clone appeared once. V gene TRBV10-3 combines with J gene TRBJ2-7; D possibly corresponds to TRBD2 (6 bases). Trimming took 3 bases from V and 2 from J, leaving 8 bases between them. Germline CDR1 reads ENHRY; CDR2 reads SYGVKD. CDR3 length: 13 residues. The CDR3 loop reads CAISDGGTYEQYF. CDR3 nucleotides: TGTGCCATCAGTGACGGCGGGACCTACGAGCAGTACTTC.

This clone was counted a single time. This chain connects TRBV19 to TRBJ1-2, with a weak D call TRBD1 (6 bases). Trimming removed 5 bases at V and 5 bases at J, with 15 bases between. The CDR3 is 14 amino acids. CDR1 is LNHDA, CDR2 SQIVND, per germline (reference sequence). CDR3 in DNA: TGTGCCAGTAGTTTCGCGGCAGGGGATTATGGCTACACCTTC. Amino acids: CASSFAAGDYGYTF.

In this sample, this clone turned up a few times. A read error may produce the germline difference seen at one junction end. The rearrangement uses TRBV6-5 and TRBJ1-2; TRBD1 agrees at 10 bases. Looked up from germline, CDR1 is MNHEY and CDR2 is SVGAGI. This CDR3 is 11 amino acids long. In DNA form, the CDR3 reads TGTGCCAGCAGCTCGGGACAGGGGCCTCACTTC. Translation gives CASSSGQGPHF.

The CDR3 region is CASSQEPGLAETDTQYF. In DNA, the CDR3 is TGTGCCAGCAGCCAAGAACCGGGACTAGCGGAAACAGATACGCAGTATTTT. V gene TRBV4-2 combines with J gene TRBJ2-3; 11 nucleotides align to TRBD2. This CDR3 comprises 17 residues. After removal of 0 bases from V and 3 bases from J, the junction contained 5 bases not matched to a gene. Per the germline V gene, CDR1 is LGHNA and CDR2 is YNFKEQ.

This rearrangement joins TRBV2 to TRBJ2-2; D unclear. V gave up 6 bases and J gave up 5 bases, with 10 bases separating them. Germline CDR1 SNHLY, CDR2 FYNNEI. The length of the CDR3 is 13 residues. The CDR3 region has the DNA TGTGCCAGCAGACGCGGAGAAACCGGGGAGCTGTTTTTT. This codes for CASRRGETGELFF.

This chain joins TRBV28 and TRBJ2-7; a possible D gene is TRBD2 (6 bases). The CDR3 has 11 residues. Germline CDR1 is MDHEN and CDR2 is SYDVKM. Trimming cost V 8 bases and J 1 base, with 6 bases left between them. The CDR3: CASGRSYEQYF. The CDR3 coding sequence is TGTGCCAGCGGGAGGTCCTACGAGCAGTACTTC.

This sequence joins TRBV29-1 and TRBJ2-5, with unresolved D. V lost 2 bases to trimming and J lost 4 bases, with 8 bases between them. There are 12 residues in the CDR3. The germline V gene encodes CDR1 SQVTM and CDR2 ANQGSEA. The CDR3 here is CSVESGRETQYF. The CDR3 DNA reads as TGCAGCGTTGAATCTGGTAGAGAGACCCAGTACTTC.

This clone was detected only a few times. The gene calls are TRBV29-1 and TRBJ1-3; no clear D. V was cut by 4 bases and J by 2 bases, with 9 bases left in between. This CDR3 spans 13 amino acids. CDR1 and CDR2 from the germline V gene are SQVTM and ANQGSEA. CDR3: CSVASSAGNTIYF. CDR3 DNA: TGCAGCGTTGCTTCCAGCGCTGGAAACACCATATATTTT.

The V call is TRBV28, the J call TRBJ2-7; 10 nucleotides agree with TRBD1. The CDR3 has 15 amino acids. Germline V lookup: CDR1 MDHEN, CDR2 SYDVKM. The ends lost 5 bases at V and 3 bases at J; junction bases unmatched: 7. CDR3 DNA sequence: TGTGCCAGCAGTCCCACCGGGACAGGGGTCTACGAGCAGTACTTC. This sequence encodes CASSPTGTGVYEQYF.

This chain uses TRBV6-1 with TRBJ1-1, with 12 bases matching TRBD1. The junction had 0 bases not matched to a gene; V was cut back by 1 base and J by 6 bases. This CDR3 is 14 amino acids long. CDR1 is MNHNS and CDR2 is SASEGT in the germline V gene. The chain's CDR3 is CASSEGDRGPEAFF. CDR3 in DNA: TGTGCCAGCAGTGAAGGGGACAGGGGGCCTGAAGCTTTCTTT.

The rearrangement links TRBV11-2 to TRBJ2-1; 8 nucleotides line up with TRBD2. The CDR3 consists of 16 residues. Germline trimming cut 6 bases from V and 9 bases from J; bases unmatched to any gene: 16. CDR1 SGHAT and CDR2 FQNNGV come from the germline V gene. CDR3 amino acids: CASRPLAGALGGEQFF. The CDR3 DNA sequence: TGTGCCAGCAGACCCCTAGCGGGCGCTCTAGGGGGTGAGCAGTTCTTC. The whole variable domain, filled in from reference TRBV11-2 and TRBJ2-1, reads EAGVAQSPRYKIIEKRQSVAFWCNPISGHATLYWYQQILGQGPKLLIQFQNNGVVDDSQLPKDRFSAERLKGVDSTLKIQPAKLEDSAVYLCASRPLAGALGGEQFFGPGTRLTVL.

V and J are TRBV29-1 and TRBJ1-5, with D perhaps TRBD1 (6 bases). The CDR3 consists of 14 residues. The V end was cut by 4 bases, the J end by 9 bases, with 19 bases between. Germline V gene sequence: CDR1 SQVTM, CDR2 ANQGSEA. The CDR3 nucleotides read TGCAGCGTTGCGGACCGGGACACTCGAGGGCCCCAGCATTTT. This translates into CSVADRDTRGPQHF.